A single sample gave rise to the 30 T cell receptor beta chains below, sequenced in a study of OX40 agonist ivuxolimab in advanced cancers. Sequenced by immunoSEQ multiplex PCR; TCRdb stores in-frame clones only, minus some. The sample has about 79,000 clones; 75% to 95% are singletons. The sequencing here drew on CD4+ or CD8+ T cells sorted from blood, taken in a trial of the OX40 agonist ivuxolimab. The receptors were sampled from an adult with an advanced solid tumor such as melanoma, head and neck, liver or kidney cancer.

This rearrangement joins TRBV5-6 to TRBJ1-5, with no clear D. The CDR3 spans 13 residues. Trimming removed 4 bases from V and 3 bases from J, with 8 bases in between. Germline values: CDR1 SGHDT, CDR2 YYEEEE. CDR3 coding DNA: TGTGCCAGCAGCCTGGACCCCAATCAGCCCCAGCATTTT. This codes for CASSLDPNQPQHF.

This chain joins TRBV9 and TRBJ2-1, with D possibly TRBD2 on 6 matching bases. Trimming removed 1 base at V and 6 bases at J, with 14 bases between. The germline V gene has CDR1 SGDLS and CDR2 YYNGEE. The CDR3 is 15 residues long. The CDR3 loop is CASSVQSSETNEQFF. As DNA, the CDR3 is TGTGCCAGCAGCGTACAATCTAGCGAGACCAATGAGCAGTTCTTC.

The chain is built from TRBV30 and TRBJ2-1; D is ambiguous. CDR1 is GTSNPN, CDR2 SVGIG, per germline (reference sequence). V gave up 8 bases and J gave up 7 bases, with 3 bases separating them. The CDR3 length is 8 residues. CDR3 protein: CALNEQFF. The DNA of the CDR3 is TGTGCCCTAAATGAGCAGTTCTTC.

The rearrangement joins TRBV30 to TRBJ1-2; possible D gene TRBD1, 5 bases. Trimming removed 2 bases from V and 5 bases from J, with 21 bases in between. CDR3 size: 16 residues. Looked up from germline, CDR1 is GTSNPN and CDR2 is SVGIG (reference sequence). DNA for the CDR3: TGTGCCTGGAGTCGCAACGCAGGGCAAAGAGGGTATGGCTACACCTTC. Translated: CAWSRNAGQRGYGYTF.

The chain employs TRBV10-2 and TRBJ2-7; 9 nucleotides match TRBD2. This CDR3 spans 14 amino acids. V gave up 2 bases and J gave up 9 bases; unmatched junction bases: 8. Germline-derived CDR1 and CDR2 are WSHSY and SAAADI. The CDR3 nucleotides read TGCGCCAGCAGTGAGGCTAGCGGGGTGGCGCGGCAGTACTTC. It codes for CASSEASGVARQYF.

The J gene is TRBJ2-2, the V gene TRBV7-8, with a weak D call TRBD1 (7 bases). Between the trimmed V and J ends, which lost 0 bases and 6 bases, there was a span of 20 bases. Germline CDR1 is SGHVS and CDR2 is FQNEAQ. This CDR3 region has 18 residues. This CDR3 reads CASSLARTTGAAAGELFF. The CDR3 nucleotides read TGTGCCAGCAGCTTAGCAAGGACTACAGGGGCCGCGGCCGGGGAGCTGTTTTTT. The variable domain in full, with the rest retrieved from reference TRBV7-8 and TRBJ2-2, is GAGVSQSPRYKVAKRGQDVALRCDPISGHVSLFWYQQALGQGPEFLTYFQNEAQLDKSGLPSDRFFAERPEGSVSTLKIQRTQQEDSAVYLCASSLARTTGAAAGELFFGEGSRLTVL.

This chain links TRBV5-1 with TRBJ2-5; 14 nucleotides agree with TRBD2. The germline V gene has CDR1 SGHRS and CDR2 YFSETQ. The CDR3 loop spans 15 amino acids. The J segment lost 4 bases and the V segment lost 4 bases, leaving 3 bases of the junction unmatched. The CDR3 sequence: CASSLGTSGRETQYF. In DNA, the CDR3 is TGCGCCAGCAGCCTAGGGACTAGCGGGAGAGAGACCCAGTACTTC. Complete variable domain (other parts from reference TRBV5-1 and TRBJ2-5): KAGVTQTPRYLIKTRGQQVTLSCSPISGHRSVSWYQQTPGQGLQFLFEYFSETQRNKGNFPGRFSGRQFSNSRSEMNVSTLELGDSALYLCASSLGTSGRETQYFGPGTRLLVL.

This chain connects TRBV15 to TRBJ1-3; D unresolved. Trimming pared 0 bases from V and 0 bases from J, leaving 9 bases between. The CDR3 spans 16 residues. Germline V gene sequence: CDR1 LNHNV, CDR2 YYDKDF (reference sequence). The CDR3 sequence is CATSRDKSYSGNTIYF. In nucleotides, the CDR3 is TGTGCCACCAGCAGAGATAAGAGCTACTCTGGAAACACCATATATTTT.

V and J are TRBV5-1 and TRBJ1-5, with 7 nucleotides matching TRBD1. Per germline, CDR1 SGHRS and CDR2 YFSETQ. The CDR3 loop spans 16 amino acids. V was pared by 2 bases and J by 11 bases, with 16 bases of the junction left unmatched. The DNA of the CDR3 is TGCGCCAGCAGCTTCTCAGGACAGGTGTCCCCCCGGGCCCAGCATTTT. It codes for CASSFSGQVSPRAQHF.

The chain employs TRBV18 and TRBJ2-5; TRBD1 might be the D (6 bases). V was cut by 1 base and J by 7 bases, with 16 bases left in between. The CDR3 is 15 amino acids. Per the germline V gene, CDR1 is KGHSH and CDR2 is LQKENI. The CDR3 loop is CASSPLGTPDGTQYF. The DNA for the CDR3 is TGTGCCAGCTCACCACTGGGGACACCGGATGGGACCCAGTACTTC.

The gene calls are TRBV18 and TRBJ1-2; D is undetermined. CDR3 size: 15 residues. V was trimmed by 0 bases and J by 0 bases, leaving 8 bases between them. The germline CDR1 and CDR2 sequences are KGHSH and LQKENI. CDR3 in amino acids: CASSPPSAANYGYTF. CDR3 nucleotides: TGTGCCAGCTCACCACCAAGTGCAGCTAACTATGGCTACACCTTC.

This chain links TRBV19 with TRBJ1-2, with D unclear. Trimming pared 3 bases from V and 2 bases from J, leaving 10 bases between. There are 14 residues in the CDR3. Germline CDR1 reads LNHDA; CDR2 reads SQIVND (reference sequence). The CDR3 is CASSILDLNYGYTF. CDR3 nucleotide sequence: TGTGCCAGTAGTATTTTAGACCTAAACTATGGCTACACCTTC.

V and J are TRBV30 and TRBJ2-3, with D tentatively TRBD2 (6 bases). Germline V gives CDR1 GTSNPN, CDR2 SVGIG (reference sequence). The V gene lost 4 bases and the J gene lost 0 bases, with 17 bases spanning the gap. The CDR3 loop spans 16 amino acids. CDR3 in amino acids: CAWIYGGISSTDTQYF. The CDR3 region has the DNA TGTGCCTGGATTTACGGCGGGATCTCTAGCACAGATACGCAGTATTTT.

The chain carries TRBV9 and TRBJ2-7; the match to TRBD1 covers 9 bases. The V gene end was trimmed by 4 bases and the J gene end by 2 bases; junction bases not matched to a gene: 10. The V gene's germline CDR1 is SGDLS and CDR2 YYNGEE. The CDR3 spans 16 residues. The CDR3 DNA sequence: TGTGCCAGCAGCCCAATCGGACAGGGGTCTACCTACGAGCAGTACTTC. It translates to CASSPIGQGSTYEQYF.

The chain has TRBV7-3 and TRBJ2-1; D not certain. Germline V gene sequence: CDR1 SGHTA, CDR2 FQGTGA. Trimming took 2 bases from V and 7 from J, leaving 15 bases between them. This CDR3 contains 15 residues. CDR3 nucleotide sequence: TGTGCCAGCAGCTTATCAGTTTCTCACGGAAATGAGCAGTTCTTC. It specifies CASSLSVSHGNEQFF.

The chain has TRBV27 and TRBJ1-1; maybe TRBD1 (6 bases). Germline CDR1 MNHEY, CDR2 SMNVEV (reference sequence). The ends were cut back, 4 bases at V and 5 bases at J, with 20 bases in the middle. The CDR3 totals 16 residues. CDR3 region: CASSYQYLGAGTEAFF. The CDR3 region has the DNA TGTGCCAGCAGTTACCAGTATCTGGGGGCTGGGACTGAAGCTTTCTTT.

This clone was observed a single time. The gene calls are TRBV28 and TRBJ1-6, with 9 bases fitting TRBD1. V lost 4 bases, J lost 4 bases, and 5 bases stayed unmatched. Germline loops: CDR1 MDHEN, CDR2 SYDVKM. CDR3 length: 16 residues. CDR3 sequence (DNA): TGTGCCAGCAGTTCCCGGGGGACAGGGTATAATTCACCCCTCCACTTT. This translates into CASSSRGTGYNSPLHF.

This clone has only one observation. The V gene is TRBV5-1, the J gene TRBJ1-4, with D perhaps matching TRBD1 (6 bases). V was trimmed by 2 bases and J by 0 bases, leaving 8 bases between them. From germline, CDR1 is SGHRS and CDR2 YFSETQ. CDR3 length: 15 residues. CDR3 sequence (DNA): TGCGCCAGCAGCTTCGAGGGGGCAACTAATGAAAAACTGTTTTTT. Translated, it gives CASSFEGATNEKLFF.

The gene calls are TRBV27 and TRBJ2-3, with 9 bases fitting TRBD1. This CDR3 is built from 15 residues. V lost 6 bases to trimming and J lost 3 bases; unmatched junction nucleotides: 7. CDR1 is MNHEY and CDR2 is SMNVEV in the germline V gene (reference sequence). CDR3 sequence: CASRPGQGPTDTQYF. The CDR3, as DNA: TGTGCCAGCAGACCGGGACAGGGCCCGACAGATACGCAGTATTTT.

The genes are TRBV19 and TRBJ2-3; D might be TRBD2 (5 bases). The ends were cut back, 4 bases at V and 4 bases at J, with 18 bases in the middle. This CDR3 spans 16 amino acids. CDR1 and CDR2 (germline): LNHDA, SQIVND (reference sequence). Here the CDR3 DNA reads TGTGCCAGTAGTAGTGGTGGCGGAGAGAGGGCAGATACGCAGTATTTT. Translated, it gives CASSSGGGERADTQYF. The complete variable domain, with remaining parts taken from reference TRBV19 and TRBJ2-3, reads DGGITQSPKYLFRKEGQNVTLSCEQNLNHDAMYWYRQDPGQGLRLIYYSQIVNDFQKGDIAEGYSVSREKKESFPLTVTSAQKNPTAFYLCASSSGGGERADTQYFGPGTRLTVL.

This chain uses TRBV6-1 with TRBJ1-5; D remains ambiguous. Trimming cost V 0 bases and J 6 bases, with 9 bases left between them. Germline lookup yields CDR1 MNHNS and CDR2 SASEGT. The CDR3 totals 14 residues. The CDR3 nucleotides read TGTGCCAGCAGTGAAGCGGGAGGAGGTCAGCCCCAGCATTTT. It specifies CASSEAGGGQPQHF.

This clone was counted a single time. The chain carries TRBV6-6 and TRBJ2-3, with D possibly being TRBD1 or TRBD2 (5 bases each). The CDR3 covers 13 residues. Trimming stripped 8 bases from V and 6 bases from J, with 15 bases between. The V gene's germline CDR1 is MNHNY and CDR2 SVGAGI (reference sequence). The CDR3 nucleotides read TGTGCCAGCGCGGATCGGGGCGGGGATACGCAGTATTTT. Protein sequence: CASADRGGDTQYF.

This clone appeared a single time. The chain has TRBV5-4 and TRBJ2-7, with D tentatively TRBD1 (6 bases). V was shortened by 5 bases and J by 6 bases, with 9 bases between the two germline ends. CDR3 length: 11 amino acids. Germline values: CDR1 SGHNT, CDR2 YYREEE (reference sequence). CDR3 region: CASRKGGEQYF. The CDR3 region has the DNA TGTGCCAGCAGGAAAGGGGGCGAGCAGTACTTC.

The chain has TRBV9 and TRBJ2-1, with 14 positions matching TRBD2. Trimming removed 0 bases from V and 7 bases from J; junction bases left unmatched: 9. Germline CDR1 is SGDLS and CDR2 is YYNGEE. The CDR3 is 18 residues long. The CDR3 DNA sequence: TGTGCCAGCAGCGTAGCTGTTTCGGGGACTAGCGGGAGAAATGAGCAGTTCTTC. Encoded protein: CASSVAVSGTSGRNEQFF.

The V gene is TRBV7-9, the J gene TRBJ1-2, with 11 bases identical to TRBD1. This CDR3 contains 14 residues. The ends lost 5 bases at V and 7 bases at J; junction bases unmatched: 6. The V gene's germline CDR1 is SEHNR and CDR2 FQNEAQ (reference sequence). CDR3 coding DNA: TGTGCCAGCAGCAAGGGACAGGGGGATGGTGGCTACACCTTC. Amino acids: CASSKGQGDGGYTF.

The V and J genes are TRBV21-1 and TRBJ2-5; the table's D call, TRBD2, has no DNA check behind it. TRBV21-1 is annotated as a pseudogene. CDR3 length: 15 amino acids. CDR3 DNA: TGTGCCAGCAGCGGGATAGCGGGAATGAGGGAGACCCAGTACTTC. It specifies CASSGIAGMRETQYF.

This chain uses TRBV2 with TRBJ2-5, with 8 bases identical to TRBD2. The trim removed 2 bases at V and 5 bases at J, leaving 10 bases unmatched. The CDR3 contains 16 residues. Germline CDR1 reads SNHLY; CDR2 reads FYNNEI. CDR3 protein: CASSERLARPSETQYF. In DNA form, the CDR3 reads TGTGCCAGCAGTGAAAGACTAGCGCGACCCTCGGAGACCCAGTACTTC.

The V gene is TRBV5-1, the J gene TRBJ2-3; possibly TRBD1 or TRBD2 for D (5 bases each). V was pared by 5 bases and J by 0 bases, with 13 bases between. The V gene's germline CDR1 is SGHRS and CDR2 YFSETQ. The CDR3 extends over 15 amino acids. Written as DNA, the CDR3 is TGCGCCAGCAGGGGGGTTGCGGCAAGCACAGATACGCAGTATTTT. Translating it yields CASRGVAASTDTQYF.

The V call is TRBV7-8, the J call TRBJ2-2; D possibly corresponds to TRBD1 (7 bases). V was shortened by 4 bases and J by 1 base, with 10 bases between the two germline ends. Germline V gene sequence: CDR1 SGHVS, CDR2 FQNEAQ. The CDR3 totals 15 residues. DNA of the CDR3: TGTGCCAGCAGCTCGGGGGACAGGAACACCGGGGAGCTGTTTTTT. As protein: CASSSGDRNTGELFF.

This chain connects TRBV2 to TRBJ2-5, with TRBD2 matching 7 bases. Germline-derived CDR1 and CDR2 are SNHLY and FYNNEI. After removal of 4 bases from V and 5 bases from J, the junction contained 10 bases not matched to a gene. The CDR3 is made up of 15 amino acids. The CDR3 region is CASSGLAGAGETQYF. CDR3 nucleotide sequence: TGTGCCAGCAGTGGGCTGGCGGGAGCCGGGGAGACCCAGTACTTC.